This passage covers 9 T cell receptor beta chains from one sample sequenced in a study of T cell responses to AZD1222 COVID-19 vaccine. The repertoire was sequenced with immunoSEQ multiplex PCR; TCRdb's copy has only in-frame clones and lacks some. This sample has tens of thousands of clones, with approximately 91% found just once. The input for sequencing was peripheral blood, taken on day 0 of AZD1222 vaccination. The receptors come from an adult in good health.

V is TRBV5-1 and J is TRBJ1-1; 7 positions agree with TRBD1. After removal of 4 bases from V and 1 base from J, the junction contained 4 bases not matched to a gene. The CDR3 sequence is 14 residues long. CDR1 and CDR2 from the germline V gene are SGHRS and YFSETQ. The DNA of the CDR3 is TGCGCCAGCAGCCCTGGGACAGCGAACACTGAAGCTTTCTTT. Amino acids: CASSPGTANTEAFF.

The J gene is TRBJ1-4, the V gene TRBV19; D gene unclear. Germline V gene data show CDR1 as LNHDA and CDR2 as SQIVND (reference sequence). V lost 7 bases, J lost 5 bases, and 11 bases lay in between. The CDR3 extends over 13 amino acids. The CDR3 nucleotides read TGTGCCAGTACAGAACAGAGAAATGAAAAACTGTTTTTT. It is translated as CASTEQRNEKLFF.

The rearrangement joins TRBV30 to TRBJ2-7, with 11 bases lining up with TRBD2. With 5 bases clipped from V and 2 bases from J, the junction kept 2 bases outside the gene matches. Germline loops: CDR1 GTSNPN, CDR2 SVGIG (reference sequence). The CDR3 runs to 13 residues. CDR3 protein: CAWATSGAYEQYF. Written as DNA, the CDR3 is TGTGCCTGGGCGACTAGCGGGGCCTACGAGCAGTACTTC.

The CDR3, as DNA: TGTGCCAGCAGCACGCGCTTAGGTCCATCAGATACGCAGTATTTT. It specifies CASSTRLGPSDTQYF. V usage is TRBV7-2 and J usage is TRBJ2-3, with D uncertain. Looked up from germline, CDR1 is SGHTA and CDR2 is FQGNSA. The CDR3 runs 15 residues. V was cut by 5 bases and J by 4 bases, with 16 bases left in between.

The chain employs TRBV19 and TRBJ2-1; D not resolved. The CDR3 consists of 16 residues. The germline V and J ends were trimmed by 3 bases and 4 bases, with 16 bases remaining between them. Germline values: CDR1 LNHDA, CDR2 SQIVND (reference sequence). The CDR3 is CASSMTSLIIYNEQFF. CDR3 DNA: TGTGCCAGTAGTATGACGAGCCTCATAATATACAATGAGCAGTTCTTC.

The chain links TRBV29-1 to TRBJ2-5; the match to TRBD2 covers 8 bases. V lost 7 bases to trimming and J lost 5 bases; unmatched junction nucleotides: 18. This CDR3 has 16 residues. Germline CDR1 SQVTM, CDR2 ANQGSEA. The CDR3 bases are TGCAGCGCCAAAGGAGGGCGCGGGGGGCAGTGGGAGACCCAGTACTTC. Translation: CSAKGGRGGQWETQYF. Drawing the rest from reference TRBV29-1 and TRBJ2-5, the complete variable domain is SAVISQKPSRDICQRGTSLTIQCQVDSQVTMMFWYRQQPGQSLTLIATANQGSEATYESGFVIDKFPISRPNLTFSTLTVSNMSPEDSSIYLCSAKGGRGGQWETQYFGPGTRLLVL.

The CDR3 nucleotides are TGTGCCAGCAGTTACTCACGGACAGGGTCCCCCTACGAGCAGTACTTC. The encoded protein is CASSYSRTGSPYEQYF. This sequence joins TRBV6-5 and TRBJ2-7; 8 bases fit TRBD1. Looked up from germline, CDR1 is MNHEY and CDR2 is SVGAGI. The CDR3 runs to 16 residues. Unmatched junction bases numbered 6, after V lost 0 bases and J lost 2 bases.

The chain recombines TRBV19 with TRBJ1-1, with D tentatively TRBD1 (6 bases). Germline CDR1 and CDR2: LNHDA and SQIVND (reference sequence). The CDR3 loop spans 14 amino acids. The V gene lost 5 bases and the J gene lost 4 bases, with 14 bases spanning the gap. The CDR3 loop is CASSSLGGGTEAFF. The CDR3 coding sequence is TGTGCCAGTAGTTCCCTGGGAGGGGGCACTGAAGCTTTCTTT.

The J gene is TRBJ2-2, the V gene TRBV4-3; perhaps TRBD2 as D (6 bases). The V end was cut by 4 bases, the J end by 1 base, with 13 bases between. This CDR3 is built from 16 residues. From germline, CDR1 is LGHNA and CDR2 YSLEER. The CDR3 here is CASSRTGTVNTGELFF. The CDR3 nucleotides read TGCGCCAGCAGCCGAACCGGGACTGTGAACACCGGGGAGCTGTTTTTT.